This T cell receptor (beta chain) comes out of a study of T cells after yellow fever vaccination. Overall study findings and caveats: Overlap between CD4 and CD8 compartments was detected for a small share of clonotypes. Reappearance after the booster was observed for most primary-vaccination clones (96% CD4, roughly 90% CD8). Contaminants from the bulk population, in the form of abundant clonotypes, could be found in FACS-sorted repertoires.

Germline CDR1 and CDR2: SGHKS and YYEKEE (reference sequence). The CDR3 extends over 16 amino acids. Trimming at V came to 4 bases and at J to 2 bases, leaving 8 bases not matched to a gene. This clonotype occurred a few times. Its specificity is unknown. Making TCR cDNA involved 5'RACE template switching, which added UMIs and a universal primer site. TCRdb fed the 5' RACE reads into MiXCR, producing one record per CDR3 protein. The sample contains a few hundred thousand distinct CDR3 sequences, 8.7% of which appear only once. This receptor was obtained from a man younger than 35 who received the YFV17D yellow fever vaccine. The material sequenced was PBMCs, taken on the day of the first yellow fever vaccination. This rearrangement joins TRBV5-5 to TRBJ2-1; the match to TRBD1 covers 8 bases. The CDR3 DNA reads as TGTGCCAGCAGCCAGGGGTGGACAGGGCCCTACAATGAGCAGTTCTTC. This codes for CASSQGWTGPYNEQFF.